This T cell receptor beta chain was recorded in a study of CD8+CD57+ T cells in acquired aplastic anemia. Whole-study context: Across the sorted CD4+ and CD8+ cells, DNA amounts averaged roughly 3.5 ug.

Investigators profiled TCR beta VDJ and CDR3 from genomic DNA template. TCRdb re-called the reads with MiXCR, one entry per CDR3 protein. The data contain some 120,000 distinct CDR3 sequences, over 30% of them singletons. The germline CDR1 and CDR2 sequences are SGHVT and SQSDAQ. Trimming took 1 base from V and 9 from J, leaving 16 bases between them. The CDR3 is 15 amino acids. For sequencing, patients were chosen who had shown expansion of CD8+CD57+ cells by flow cytometry. Blood came from patients not yet given any therapy. This clonotype has more than one count but fewer than ten. Sequencing used sorted CD4+, CD8+, or CD8+CD57+ T cells (not recorded which) from PBMCs. The source is a human donor with aplastic anemia. This chain connects TRBV7-4 to TRBJ2-1, with D perhaps given as TRBD1 or TRBD2 (5 bases each). CDR3 region: CASSLVGTESGEQFF. CDR3 DNA: TGTGCCAGCAGCTTAGTTGGGACGGAGAGTGGTGAGCAGTTCTTC.